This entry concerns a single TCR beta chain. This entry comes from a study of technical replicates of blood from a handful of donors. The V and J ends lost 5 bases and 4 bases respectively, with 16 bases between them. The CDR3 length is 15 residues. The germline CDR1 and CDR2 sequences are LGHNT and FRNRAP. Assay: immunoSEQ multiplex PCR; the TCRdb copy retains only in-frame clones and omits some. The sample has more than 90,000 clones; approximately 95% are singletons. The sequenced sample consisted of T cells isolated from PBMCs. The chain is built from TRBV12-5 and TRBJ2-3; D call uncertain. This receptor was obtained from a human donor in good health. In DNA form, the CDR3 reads TGTGCTAGTGGTGCTTTCGAGTATTCGGCAGATACGCAGTATTTT. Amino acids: CASGAFEYSADTQYF.